This TCR beta chain was captured in a study of T cell responses to AZD1222 COVID-19 vaccine. TCRdb's copy holds only in-frame clones and misses some; the assay was immunoSEQ multiplex PCR. The table shows over 55,000 clones, with about 80% occurring only once. For this clone: Its antigen is unknown.

There are 17 residues in the CDR3. Trimming at V came to 3 bases and at J to 7 bases, leaving 10 bases not matched to a gene. Per germline, CDR1 LGHNA and CDR2 YSLEER. General study findings and limits: Spike-specific TCR repertoires showed rising breadth and depth after two AZD1222 doses.

The input for sequencing was peripheral blood, taken 28 days after the second AZD1222 dose. This receptor was obtained from an adult who received the AZD1222 COVID-19 vaccine. The V gene is TRBV4-3, the J gene TRBJ1-6, with 9 bases fitting TRBD1. The CDR3 DNA sequence: TGCGCCAGCAGCCATTACCGGGACAGGGCTGAAAATTCACCCCTCCACTTT. This gives the protein CASSHYRDRAENSPLHF.